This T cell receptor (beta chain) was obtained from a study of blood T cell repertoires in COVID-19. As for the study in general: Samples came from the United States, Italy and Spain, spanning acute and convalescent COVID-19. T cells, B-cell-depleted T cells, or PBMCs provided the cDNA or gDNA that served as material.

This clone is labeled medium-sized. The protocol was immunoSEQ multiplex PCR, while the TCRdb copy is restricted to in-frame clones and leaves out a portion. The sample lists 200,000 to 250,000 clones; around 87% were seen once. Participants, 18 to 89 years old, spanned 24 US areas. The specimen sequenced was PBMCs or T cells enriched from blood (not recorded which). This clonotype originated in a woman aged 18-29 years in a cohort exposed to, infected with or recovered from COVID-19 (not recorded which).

CDR3 protein: CASSWSVNQPQHF. CDR3 in DNA: TGTGCCAGCAGTTGGTCGGTAAATCAGCCCCAGCATTTT. The rearrangement links TRBV7-9 to TRBJ1-5; D is undetermined. The CDR3 loop spans 13 amino acids. Germline loops: CDR1 SEHNR, CDR2 FQNEAQ (reference sequence). Trimming left V 6 bases short and J 4 bases short, with 10 bases between.